These 21 T cell receptor beta chains share one sample of origin, sequenced in a study of Graves' ophthalmopathy and Graves' hyperthyroidism. The study amplified TCR beta CDR3 regions using RNA transcripts. After a first-round RT-PCR with HTBI primers, a second-round multiplex PCR was run. TCRdb reanalysed the multiplex PCR reads using MiXCR and keeps one entry per CDR3 protein. The table includes fewer than 650,000 distinct CDR3 sequences, about a fifth detected once. Input material: peripheral blood. These receptors were taken from a woman aged 18-29 years with stable Graves' hyperthyroidism. Some clones in this sample may be carry-over from other donors' samples.

This clonotype was recorded many times. The V and J genes are TRBV5-1 and TRBJ2-7, with D tentatively TRBD2 (5 bases). Germline V gives CDR1 SGHRS, CDR2 YFSETQ. Trimming removed 4 bases from V and 4 bases from J, with 12 bases in between. This CDR3 has 13 amino acids. The CDR3 here is CASSPGNIYEQYF. The CDR3 DNA sequence: TGCGCCAGCAGCCCCGGGAACATATACGAGCAGTACTTC.

In this sample, this clonotype turned up many times. This chain links TRBV28 with TRBJ1-6; TRBD1 matches at 7 bases. The V gene's germline CDR1 is MDHEN and CDR2 SYDVKM. V shed 3 bases and J 8 bases; nucleotides not matched to a gene: 7. The CDR3 has 15 amino acids. DNA of the CDR3: TGTGCCAGCAGTTTCATCGGGACAGATTATTCACCCCTCCACTTT. Its protein is CASSFIGTDYSPLHF.

In its sample, this clonotype was seen many times. CDR3 DNA: TGTGCCAGCAGTTTTCGGCCGAGGGGAGAGACCCAGTACTTC. It encodes CASSFRPRGETQYF. The chain employs TRBV12-3 or TRBV12-4 and TRBJ2-5; perhaps D is TRBD1 or TRBD2 (5 bases each). This CDR3 spans 14 amino acids. V lost 3 bases, J lost 4 bases, and 12 bases lay in between.

This clonotype was seen repeatedly, ten times or more. The CDR3 here is CASIMGGGAFNTGELFF. In DNA form, the CDR3 reads TGTGCCAGCATAATGGGAGGGGGCGCATTTAACACCGGGGAGCTGTTTTTT. V usage is TRBV6-4 and J usage is TRBJ2-2, with D tentatively TRBD1 or TRBD2 (7 bases each). The germline gives CDR1 MRHNA, CDR2 SNTAGT. The length of the CDR3 is 17 residues. V shed 7 bases and J shed 2 bases, with 20 bases lying between them.

This sequence joins TRBV30 and TRBJ2-5; no definite D call. Per germline, CDR1 GTSNPN and CDR2 SVGIG (reference sequence). V was pared by 3 bases and J by 4 bases, with 9 bases between. The CDR3 contains 12 residues. CDR3 protein: CAWRESSETQYF. The CDR3 DNA is TGTGCCTGGAGGGAGAGTTCAGAGACCCAGTACTTC.

This clonotype was detected many times. The chain has TRBV28 and TRBJ1-6; D unclear. Germline V lookup: CDR1 MDHEN, CDR2 SYDVKM. The CDR3 spans 16 residues. The V and J ends lost 2 bases and 4 bases respectively, with 12 bases between them. The CDR3 reads CASSLRAGKYNSPLHF. The CDR3 coding sequence is TGTGCCAGCAGTTTACGGGCAGGAAAATATAATTCACCCCTCCACTTT.

This clonotype was counted many times. V gene TRBV6-1 combines with J gene TRBJ2-7, with TRBD2 as a possible D gene (7 bases). V was trimmed by 8 bases and J by 2 bases, leaving 19 bases between them. Germline V gives CDR1 MNHNS, CDR2 SASEGT. CDR3 size: 15 residues. The CDR3 region is CASFWGGHLPYEQYF. CDR3 nucleotides: TGTGCCAGCTTTTGGGGGGGACACCTCCCCTACGAGCAGTACTTC.

The chain joins TRBV30 to TRBJ2-6; D is uncertain. CDR1 and CDR2 (germline): GTSNPN, SVGIG (reference sequence). Trimming cost V 0 bases and J 1 base, with 7 bases left between them. The CDR3 covers 15 residues. CDR3 nucleotides: TGTGCCTGGAGTGTACGAGCGTCTGGGGCCAACGTCCTGACTTTC. Protein sequence: CAWSVRASGANVLTF. Drawing the rest from reference TRBV30 and TRBJ2-6, the complete variable domain is SQTIHQWPATLVQPVGSPLSLECTVEGTSNPNLYWYRQAAGRGLQLLFYSVGIGQISSEVPQNLSASRPQDRQFILSSKKLLLSDSGFYLCAWSVRASGANVLTFGAGSRLTVL.

This clonotype was picked up a small number of times. The chain joins TRBV4-1 to TRBJ2-5; 11 bases agree with TRBD2. The trim removed 1 base at V and 5 bases at J, leaving 3 bases unmatched. In germline, CDR1 is MGHRA, CDR2 YSYEKL. This CDR3 spans 15 amino acids. This CDR3 reads CASSQGTSGWETQYF. The CDR3 DNA reads as TGCGCCAGCAGCCAAGGGACTAGCGGGTGGGAGACCCAGTACTTC.

This clonotype came up many times. V usage is TRBV28 and J usage is TRBJ2-7, with TRBD2 matching 14 bases. The germline gives CDR1 MDHEN, CDR2 SYDVKM. CDR3 length: 17 amino acids. Germline trimming cut 8 bases from V and 4 bases from J; bases unmatched to any gene: 13. The DNA of the CDR3 is TGTGCCAGCCTAAGAGGGGGACTAGCGGGAGCGGGATACGAGCAGTACTTC. As protein: CASLRGGLAGAGYEQYF.

This clonotype has ten or more counts. The rearrangement uses TRBV29-1 and TRBJ2-7, with 13 nucleotides matching TRBD2. Germline V gene sequence: CDR1 SQVTM, CDR2 ANQGSEA. The junction had 6 bases not matched to a gene; V was cut back by 4 bases and J by 3 bases. This CDR3 is built from 15 residues. This CDR3 reads CSVVGGLAGIYEQYF. In nucleotides, the CDR3 is TGCAGCGTTGTCGGGGGACTAGCGGGGATCTACGAGCAGTACTTC.

This clonotype appeared many times. The CDR3 here is CASSYSGRRLNTEAFF. In DNA form, the CDR3 reads TGTGCCAGCAGTTACTCGGGCAGGCGATTGAACACTGAAGCTTTCTTT. The chain is built from TRBV6-2 or TRBV6-3 and TRBJ1-1; D remains unclear. CDR1 is MNHEY and CDR2 is SVGEGT in the germline V gene. Trimming cost V 0 bases and J 0 bases, with 11 bases left between them. The CDR3 has 16 residues.

The chain employs TRBV6-1 and TRBJ1-1; 7 bases match TRBD1. Losses at the gene ends were 6 bases for V and 0 bases for J; bases not matched to a gene: 10. Germline V gives CDR1 MNHNS, CDR2 SASEGT. This CDR3 spans 16 amino acids. The CDR3 region has the DNA TGTGCCAGCAGAGAACCCCCGGGACAGTTGAACACTGAAGCTTTCTTT. Residues: CASREPPGQLNTEAFF.

This clonotype was found a few times. This chain uses TRBV12-3 or TRBV12-4 with TRBJ2-2, with 11 bases aligning to TRBD2. The CDR3 runs 17 residues. V gave up 7 bases and J gave up 4 bases; unmatched junction bases: 11. As DNA, the CDR3 is TGTGCCAGCAACCTCGCTAGCGGGGGGTTTGGCACCGGGGAGCTGTTTTTT. Encoded protein: CASNLASGGFGTGELFF.

Concerning this clonotype: A single base separates this from a much larger clone, so it may be a read error. The rearrangement uses TRBV7-7 and TRBJ2-7, with D unresolved. Germline loops: CDR1 SSHAT, CDR2 FNYEAQ (reference sequence). The CDR3 contains 12 residues. The CDR3 sequence is CVSSPRHYEQYF. Written as DNA, the CDR3 is TGTGTCAGCAGCCCTAGACATTACGAGCAGTACTTC.

This sequence joins TRBV20-1 and TRBJ1-2, with D tentatively TRBD1 (5 bases). The CDR3 extends over 11 amino acids. Germline CDR1 reads DFQATT; CDR2 reads SNEGSKA (reference sequence). The DNA of the CDR3 is TGCAGCCAACAGGAAAATTATGGCTACACCTTC. This sequence encodes CSQQENYGYTF.

The sample holds many counts of this clonotype. The V gene is TRBV10-3, the J gene TRBJ1-1; the D is unclear. The V gene's germline CDR1 is ENHRY and CDR2 SYGVKD. Between the trimmed V and J ends, which lost 7 bases and 2 bases, there was a span of 11 bases. This CDR3 is 13 amino acids long. DNA for the CDR3: TGTGCCATCACCCTAGGCCAAAACACTGAAGCTTTCTTT. Translated, it gives CAITLGQNTEAFF.

V and J are TRBV6-1 and TRBJ1-5, with a tentative D call TRBD1 (6 bases). The CDR3 is made up of 17 amino acids. CDR1 is MNHNS, CDR2 SASEGT, per germline. Deletions cut 0 bases from V and 3 bases from J, with 15 bases between. DNA for the CDR3: TGTGCCAGCAGTGAAGCTTTGGGACATAGTAACAATCAGCCCCAGCATTTT. The encoded protein is CASSEALGHSNNQPQHF.

This clonotype was detected many times. In DNA, the CDR3 is TGTGCCAGCAGCCCGGGACGGATCTCCTACGAGCAGTACTTC. Translation gives CASSPGRISYEQYF. The rearrangement links TRBV2 to TRBJ2-7, with D perhaps matching TRBD1 or TRBD2 (5 bases each). Germline V gene lookup returns CDR1 SNHLY and CDR2 FYNNEI. The CDR3 contains 14 residues. V shed 6 bases and J shed 0 bases, with 12 bases lying between them.

This clonotype was seen repeatedly, ten times or more. This chain links TRBV7-9 with TRBJ1-1; D ambiguous. V lost 5 bases and J 11 bases, leaving 15 bases between the germline ends. The CDR3 runs 12 residues. CDR1 and CDR2 from the germline V gene are SEHNR and FQNEAQ (reference sequence). The CDR3 loop is CASSQGGSRAFF. The DNA for the CDR3 is TGTGCCAGCAGCCAAGGAGGGTCTCGGGCTTTCTTT.

The chain couples TRBV28 to TRBJ2-2; a possible D gene is TRBD2 (7 bases). Trimming shortened V by 7 bases and J by 5 bases, and 17 bases separated the two germline ends. The germline V gene has CDR1 MDHEN and CDR2 SYDVKM. This CDR3 spans 15 amino acids. This CDR3 reads CASISGGGQTGELFF. CDR3 nucleotide sequence: TGTGCCAGCATATCGGGGGGCGGTCAGACCGGGGAGCTGTTTTTT. Filled out from reference TRBV28 and TRBJ2-2, the complete variable domain reads DVKVTQSSRYLVKRTGEKVFLECVQDMDHENMFWYRQDPGLGLRLIYFSYDVKMKEKGDIPEGYSVSREKKERFSLILESASTNQTSMYLCASISGGGQTGELFFGEGSRLTVL.